Following are 17 T cell receptor beta chains from one sample sequenced in a study of T cell responses to AZD1222 COVID-19 vaccine. This table comes from immunoSEQ multiplex PCR, and its TCRdb copy is limited to in-frame clones, with some not included. The sample includes some 150,000 clones, around 88% of them seen just once. The starting material was peripheral blood, obtained on day 0 of AZD1222 vaccination. All receptors derive from an adult in good health.

CDR3 nucleotide sequence: TGTGCCAGCTCACCACGGCAGGGGGGAAATAATGAGCAGTTCTTC. Translated, it gives CASSPRQGGNNEQFF. The chain employs TRBV18 and TRBJ2-1; D is possibly TRBD1 (7 bases). Per the germline V gene, CDR1 is KGHSH and CDR2 is LQKENI. Trimming stripped 1 base from V and 7 bases from J, with 14 bases between. The CDR3 loop spans 15 amino acids.

The genes are TRBV9 and TRBJ2-3; weak D call: TRBD2 (5 bases). Germline values: CDR1 SGDLS, CDR2 YYNGEE. The CDR3 consists of 16 residues. V lost 4 bases to trimming and J lost 2 bases, with 17 bases between them. CDR3 sequence (DNA): TGTGCCAGCAGCCCATTGGCTAGCAGAGTCACAGATACGCAGTATTTT. Translated, it gives CASSPLASRVTDTQYF. The full variable domain, its missing parts supplied by reference TRBV9 and TRBJ2-3, is DSGVTQTPKHLITATGQRVTLRCSPRSGDLSVYWYQQSLDQGLQFLIQYYNGEERAKGNILERFSAQQFPDLHSELNLSSLELGDSALYFCASSPLASRVTDTQYFGPGTRLTVL.

The DNA of the CDR3 is TGTGCCAGCAGCTTGGGACAGGGGTCCGGGGAGCTGTTTTTT. Translating it yields CASSLGQGSGELFF. The chain couples TRBV5-6 to TRBJ2-2; 8 positions match TRBD1. From germline, CDR1 is SGHDT and CDR2 YYEEEE. This CDR3 spans 14 amino acids. J was trimmed by 6 bases and V by 0 bases; bases with no gene match: 1.

The J gene is TRBJ1-2, the V gene TRBV7-2; D gene ambiguous. The germline V gene has CDR1 SGHTA and CDR2 FQGNSA. The CDR3 runs to 14 residues. The V end lost 5 bases, the J end lost 8 bases, and 18 bases lay between the germline ends. The CDR3 sequence is CASSPGPTALGYTF. CDR3 nucleotide sequence: TGTGCCAGCAGCCCCGGGCCAACGGCGCTAGGCTACACCTTC.

The chain recombines TRBV29-1 with TRBJ1-2; 7 bases agree with TRBD1. Unmatched junction bases numbered 16, after V lost 0 bases and J lost 6 bases. This CDR3 has 17 residues. Germline CDR1 reads SQVTM; CDR2 reads ANQGSEA. The CDR3 sequence is CSVEDPGLRRGADGYTF. The CDR3 coding sequence is TGCAGCGTTGAAGATCCGGGACTCCGCAGGGGGGCGGATGGCTACACCTTC.

This clone was picked up a small number of times. CDR3 in amino acids: CATRGQGHGELFF. The CDR3 nucleotides are TGTGCCACCAGGGGACAGGGTCACGGGGAGCTGTTTTTT. This rearrangement joins TRBV24-1 to TRBJ2-2; TRBD1 agrees at 9 bases. Germline CDR1 and CDR2: KGHDR and SFDVKD. The J segment lost 7 bases and the V segment lost 7 bases, leaving 3 bases of the junction unmatched. This CDR3 is built from 13 residues.

J is TRBJ1-2 and V is TRBV20-1, with D possibly matching TRBD1 (5 bases). CDR1 is DFQATT, CDR2 SNEGSKA, per germline (reference sequence). V lost 3 bases to trimming and J lost 14 bases, with 13 bases between them. This CDR3 has 10 residues. The CDR3 DNA is TGCAGTGCTAGGAGGCAGGGTAATACCTTC. This encodes CSARRQGNTF.

J is TRBJ1-2 and V is TRBV5-1; D remains unclear. Germline V CDR1 and CDR2: SGHRS, YFSETQ. The germline V and J ends were trimmed by 4 bases and 8 bases, with 15 bases remaining between them. The CDR3 runs to 13 residues. The CDR3 bases are TGCGCCAGCAGCGGGCAAGGGTTTGAGGGCTACACCTTC. Translating it yields CASSGQGFEGYTF.

The chain joins TRBV9 to TRBJ1-1; 7 bases map to TRBD1. In germline, CDR1 is SGDLS, CDR2 YYNGEE. The CDR3 is 14 residues long. Trimming took 3 bases from V and 5 from J; bases not matched to a gene: 7. Here the CDR3 reads CASSAWDSGTEAFF. The DNA for the CDR3 is TGTGCCAGCAGCGCCTGGGACAGTGGGACTGAAGCTTTCTTT. Using reference TRBV9 and TRBJ1-1 for the parts outside the CDR3, the full variable domain is DSGVTQTPKHLITATGQRVTLRCSPRSGDLSVYWYQQSLDQGLQFLIQYYNGEERAKGNILERFSAQQFPDLHSELNLSSLELGDSALYFCASSAWDSGTEAFFGQGTRLTVV.

The chain couples TRBV10-3 to TRBJ2-1, with a weak D call TRBD2 (5 bases). Trimming took 9 bases from V and 9 from J, leaving 24 bases between them. CDR3 size: 15 residues. Germline V CDR1 and CDR2: ENHRY, SYGVKD. The CDR3 region is CAINPGGQLVREQFF. CDR3 sequence (DNA): TGTGCCATAAATCCGGGCGGGCAGCTCGTCCGTGAGCAGTTCTTC.

J is TRBJ2-3 and V is TRBV7-2; TRBD2 agrees at 7 bases. The CDR3 is 15 amino acids. V shed 5 bases and J 1 base; nucleotides not matched to a gene: 6. Germline-derived CDR1 and CDR2 are SGHTA and FQGNSA. Here the CDR3 reads CASSDTSARTDTQYF. The CDR3 DNA reads as TGTGCCAGCAGCGATACTAGCGCCCGCACAGATACGCAGTATTTT.

V is TRBV19 and J is TRBJ2-5; D is undetermined. This CDR3 has 13 residues. From germline, CDR1 is LNHDA and CDR2 SQIVND (reference sequence). Trimming took 5 bases from V and 5 from J, leaving 12 bases between them. CDR3 loop: CASSSDSWETQYF. The DNA for the CDR3 is TGTGCCAGTAGTTCCGATTCGTGGGAGACCCAGTACTTC.

The chain couples TRBV29-1 to TRBJ1-3; weak D call: TRBD1 (6 bases). V lost 4 bases and J lost 0, with 10 bases in between. Germline V lookup: CDR1 SQVTM, CDR2 ANQGSEA. The CDR3 covers 14 residues. The CDR3 region has the DNA TGCAGCGTTGTAGGGGGGAGCTCTGGAAACACCATATATTTT. This translates into CSVVGGSSGNTIYF. Together with reference TRBV29-1 and TRBJ1-3, the CDR3 gives the full variable domain: SAVISQKPSRDICQRGTSLTIQCQVDSQVTMMFWYRQQPGQSLTLIATANQGSEATYESGFVIDKFPISRPNLTFSTLTVSNMSPEDSSIYLCSVVGGSSGNTIYFGEGSWLTVV.

The gene calls are TRBV5-1 and TRBJ2-3; D is tentatively TRBD1 or TRBD2 (7 bases each). The germline V gene encodes CDR1 SGHRS and CDR2 YFSETQ. V was clipped by 2 bases and J by 1 base, with 14 bases between them. The CDR3 is made up of 16 amino acids. The DNA of the CDR3 is TGCGCCAGCAGCTTATTACAGGGGAGGGGCACAGATACGCAGTATTTT. This sequence encodes CASSLLQGRGTDTQYF.

V gene TRBV27 combines with J gene TRBJ1-4; a possible D gene is TRBD1 (5 bases). The CDR3 has 14 amino acids. The V gene lost 4 bases and the J gene lost 7 bases, with 13 bases spanning the gap. Germline V gene lookup returns CDR1 MNHEY and CDR2 SMNVEV (reference sequence). The CDR3 here is CASSSGPHSEKLFF. CDR3 bases: TGTGCCAGCAGTTCGGGACCCCACTCTGAAAAACTGTTTTTT.

V is TRBV5-4 and J is TRBJ2-4; 8 bases map to TRBD1. Germline loops: CDR1 SGHNT, CDR2 YYREEE (reference sequence). The V segment lost 3 bases and the J segment 0 bases; nucleotides outside the gene matches: 11. The CDR3 has 18 residues. CDR3 nucleotide sequence: TGTGCCAGCAGCTCAGGACAGGGTCAATTTCTAGCCAAAAACATTCAGTACTTC. The encoded protein is CASSSGQGQFLAKNIQYF.

The chain couples TRBV5-1 to TRBJ2-2; perhaps TRBD2 as D (6 bases). V shed 4 bases and J shed 4 bases, with 20 bases lying between them. The CDR3 runs 17 residues. Germline CDR1 is SGHRS and CDR2 is YFSETQ. Here the CDR3 reads CASSPDSLGGGTGELFF. CDR3 DNA sequence: TGCGCCAGCAGCCCAGACTCCCTGGGGGGAGGCACCGGGGAGCTGTTTTTT.